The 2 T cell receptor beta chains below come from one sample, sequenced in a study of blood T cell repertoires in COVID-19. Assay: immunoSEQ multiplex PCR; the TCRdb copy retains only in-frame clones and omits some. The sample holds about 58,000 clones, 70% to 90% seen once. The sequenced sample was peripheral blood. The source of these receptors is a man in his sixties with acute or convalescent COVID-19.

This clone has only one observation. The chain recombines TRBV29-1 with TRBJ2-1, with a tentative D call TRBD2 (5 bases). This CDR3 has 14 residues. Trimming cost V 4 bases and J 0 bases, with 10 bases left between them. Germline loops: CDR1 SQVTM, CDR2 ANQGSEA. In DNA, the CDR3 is TGCAGCGTTGGAGGCCGGGGCTCCTACAATGAGCAGTTCTTC. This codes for CSVGGRGSYNEQFF.

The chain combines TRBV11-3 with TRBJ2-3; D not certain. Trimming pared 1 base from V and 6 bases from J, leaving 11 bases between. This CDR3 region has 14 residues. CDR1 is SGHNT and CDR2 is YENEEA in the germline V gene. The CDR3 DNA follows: TGTGCCAGCAGCTTAGTTTCTTTAGCCGATACGCAGTATTTT. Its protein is CASSLVSLADTQYF.